Below are 15 T cell receptor beta chains sequenced from a single sample in a study of cytomegalovirus exposure and HLA in healthy donors. The PCR made use of 60 Vbeta and 13 Jbeta primers. Assay: immunoSEQ multiplex PCR; the TCRdb copy retains only in-frame clones and omits some. The repertoire holds fewer than 350,000 clones, with approximately 90% as singletons. The sample taken for sequencing was PBMCs. All receptors come from a woman between 18 and 29 years old in good health and CMV-seronegative.

The chain combines TRBV25-1 with TRBJ1-1, with a tentative D call TRBD1 (5 bases). CDR1 is MGHDK, CDR2 SYGVNS, per germline. Trimming took 3 bases from V and 11 from J, leaving 13 bases between them. This CDR3 spans 12 amino acids. The CDR3 region is CASSDLTGWAFF. In DNA form, the CDR3 reads TGTGCCAGCAGTGATCTTACAGGTTGGGCTTTCTTT. The entire variable domain, with the rest obtained from reference TRBV25-1 and TRBJ1-1, is as follows: EADIYQTPRYLVIGTGKKITLECSQTMGHDKMYWYQQDPGMELHLIHYSYGVNSTEKGDLSSESTVSRIRTEHFPLTLESARPSHTSQYLCASSDLTGWAFFGQGTRLTVV.

V gene TRBV19 combines with J gene TRBJ1-3, with TRBD1 matching 7 bases. The trim removed 3 bases at V and 0 bases at J, leaving 2 bases unmatched. This CDR3 is built from 15 residues. Per germline, CDR1 LNHDA and CDR2 SQIVND (reference sequence). The CDR3 region has the DNA TGTGCCAGTAGTATGGGACAGTCCTCTGGAAACACCATATATTTT. It specifies CASSMGQSSGNTIYF.

This sequence joins TRBV19 and TRBJ2-7; 9 positions match TRBD2. V shed 3 bases, J shed 4 bases, and the junction held 13 bases outside the gene matches. This CDR3 spans 17 amino acids. Germline V gene sequence: CDR1 LNHDA, CDR2 SQIVND (reference sequence). CDR3 sequence: CASSISPDKRGAYEQYF. The CDR3 coding sequence is TGTGCCAGTAGTATTTCACCGGACAAGCGGGGGGCGTACGAGCAGTACTTC. The whole variable domain, remainder taken from reference TRBV19 and TRBJ2-7, is DGGITQSPKYLFRKEGQNVTLSCEQNLNHDAMYWYRQDPGQGLRLIYYSQIVNDFQKGDIAEGYSVSREKKESFPLTVTSAQKNPTAFYLCASSISPDKRGAYEQYFGPGTRLTVT.

The rearrangement uses TRBV15 and TRBJ2-1; D unclear. V was trimmed by 0 bases and J by 10 bases, leaving 10 bases between them. The germline V gene has CDR1 LNHNV and CDR2 YYDKDF (reference sequence). CDR3 length: 13 amino acids. CDR3 in DNA: TGTGCCACCAGCAGAGATTGGGCAGGCGAGCAGTTCTTC. It yields the protein CATSRDWAGEQFF.

The genes are TRBV29-1 and TRBJ2-7, with a weak D call TRBD2 (5 bases). This CDR3 is 12 amino acids long. The germline V gene has CDR1 SQVTM and CDR2 ANQGSEA. V was trimmed by 6 bases and J by 2 bases, leaving 11 bases between them. As DNA, the CDR3 is TGCAGCGTCGGACGGGGAACCTACGAGCAGTACTTC. Translating it yields CSVGRGTYEQYF.

With regard to this clone: This sample includes further DNA sequences coding for the same CDR3. The V gene is TRBV5-1, the J gene TRBJ1-1; 11 nucleotides align to TRBD1. This CDR3 has 16 residues. Germline assignment: CDR1 SGHRS and CDR2 YFSETQ. V lost 8 bases to trimming and J lost 5 bases; unmatched junction nucleotides: 14. The CDR3 spells CASSLRTGGITTEAFF. In DNA, the CDR3 is TGCGCCAGTAGCCTCAGGACAGGGGGCATAACAACTGAAGCTTTCTTT. The entire variable domain, with the rest obtained from reference TRBV5-1 and TRBJ1-1, is as follows: KAGVTQTPRYLIKTRGQQVTLSCSPISGHRSVSWYQQTPGQGLQFLFEYFSETQRNKGNFPGRFSGRQFSNSRSEMNVSTLELGDSALYLCASSLRTGGITTEAFFGQGTRLTVV.

The rearrangement uses TRBV5-6 and TRBJ2-4; tentatively, D is TRBD1 (5 bases). This CDR3 has 15 amino acids. The V and J ends lost 4 bases and 1 base respectively, with 12 bases between them. Germline V gene data show CDR1 as SGHDT and CDR2 as YYEEEE. CDR3: CASSPLRGAKNIQYF. As DNA, the CDR3 is TGTGCCAGCAGCCCTCTTAGGGGCGCCAAAAACATTCAGTACTTC.

The chain combines TRBV5-4 with TRBJ1-2, with 7 bases lining up with TRBD1. After removal of 0 bases from V and 8 bases from J, the junction contained 4 bases not matched to a gene. CDR1 and CDR2 from the germline V gene are SGHNT and YYREEE (reference sequence). The CDR3 has 13 residues. The CDR3 sequence: CASSLGGTDGYTF. DNA for the CDR3: TGTGCCAGCAGCTTGGGTGGGACAGACGGCTACACCTTC.

The rearrangement uses TRBV6-6 and TRBJ1-2; 8 bases are shared with TRBD1. The CDR3 runs 14 residues. Germline V CDR1 and CDR2: MNHNY, SVGAGI (reference sequence). V trimming: 6 bases; J trimming: 3 bases; junction bases outside the gene matches: 6. The CDR3 region has the DNA TGTGCCAGCAGAAAAGGACAGGGCGACTATGGCTACACCTTC. This codes for CASRKGQGDYGYTF.

CDR3 in amino acids: CASSSAVYEQYF. CDR3 DNA: TGTGCCAGCTCGTCAGCGGTCTACGAGCAGTACTTC. This chain links TRBV6-6 with TRBJ2-7; weak D call: TRBD2 (5 bases). Germline V gene lookup returns CDR1 MNHNY and CDR2 SVGAGI (reference sequence). V was clipped by 8 bases and J by 3 bases, with 11 bases between them. The CDR3 has 12 amino acids.

The rearrangement joins TRBV4-1 to TRBJ2-1; 13 nucleotides match TRBD2. Germline values: CDR1 MGHRA, CDR2 YSYEKL. V lost 1 base, J lost 0 bases, and 6 bases stayed unmatched. CDR3 size: 19 residues. The CDR3 is CASSQGLAGGRSSYNEQFF. The CDR3 DNA sequence: TGCGCCAGCAGCCAAGGACTAGCGGGGGGCCGCAGCTCCTACAATGAGCAGTTCTTC.

The chain employs TRBV7-2 and TRBJ2-6; D is unresolved. The ends were cut back, 1 base at V and 2 bases at J, with 9 bases in the middle. CDR1 is SGHTA and CDR2 is FQGNSA in the germline V gene. There are 16 residues in the CDR3. The CDR3 nucleotides are TGTGCCAGCAGCTTAGTGAGTGGAGCTGGGGCCAACGTCCTGACTTTC. This sequence encodes CASSLVSGAGANVLTF.

The chain is built from TRBV4-1 and TRBJ2-3; 14 bases are shared with TRBD2. Germline V gene lookup returns CDR1 MGHRA and CDR2 YSYEKL. V was pared by 4 bases and J by 4 bases, with 10 bases of the junction left unmatched. This CDR3 comprises 18 residues. The CDR3 reads CASSPPGLAGGGSDTQYF. The CDR3, as DNA: TGCGCCAGCAGCCCCCCCGGACTAGCGGGGGGAGGTTCAGATACGCAGTATTTT.

V is TRBV5-6 and J is TRBJ1-2; D possibly corresponds to TRBD1 (6 bases). The CDR3 contains 15 residues. The V and J ends lost 2 bases and 8 bases respectively, with 19 bases between them. The germline V gene has CDR1 SGHDT and CDR2 YYEEEE. DNA for the CDR3: TGTGCCAGCAGCTTCGGGACAATCCTAGCGGGGGGCTACACCTTC. It encodes CASSFGTILAGGYTF.

The chain recombines TRBV14 with TRBJ1-1; TRBD1 matches at 8 bases. CDR1 is SGHDN, CDR2 FVKESK, per germline. Trimming removed 4 bases from V and 1 base from J; junction bases left unmatched: 5. This CDR3 comprises 15 residues. The CDR3 sequence is CASSPLQGANTEAFF. The CDR3, as DNA: TGTGCCAGCAGCCCTCTTCAGGGGGCGAACACTGAAGCTTTCTTT. The full variable domain, with the rest looked up from reference TRBV14 and TRBJ1-1, is EAGVTQFPSHSVIEKGQTVTLRCDPISGHDNLYWYRRVMGKEIKFLLHFVKESKQDESGMPNNRFLAERTGGTYSTLKVQPAELEDSGVYFCASSPLQGANTEAFFGQGTRLTVV.